One T cell receptor beta chain is described in this entry. Many counts were recorded for this clonotype. Its binding antigen is unknown. The junction differs from germline at one of its ends, possibly a read error. The sample is drawn from a study of neurological immune-mediated disorders (dated by TCRdb to about 2019). For the study in its entirety: Peripheral blood TCR-beta repertoires from HTLV-I-associated myelopathy (HAM/TSP) patients, multiple sclerosis patients and healthy controls were compared by UMI-based sequencing. The roughly 110 TCR-beta libraries included longitudinal samples, technical triplicates and paired sorted CD4+ and CD8+ T-cell subsets alongside PBMC samples. The cohort comprised 65 to 75 subjects: roughly 15 HAM/TSP patients, 34 multiple sclerosis patients and around 20 healthy controls.

Beyond this particular receptor, the publication reports: Expanded clones from different subjects shared no identical CDR3 amino acid sequences, which suggests that TCR-beta repertoires were private in all groups. TCR clonal expansion was highest in HAM/TSP patients and lowest in MS patients, with MS patients falling below even healthy controls.

Healthy controls were blood bank volunteers in Maryland, USA. Unsorted PBMC libraries were generated from 2 million PBMCs stored in RNAlater at -80 °C until RNA extraction. Peripheral blood was subjected to Ficoll-Hypaque density gradient centrifugation to isolate PBMCs, which were then cryopreserved in liquid nitrogen. For CDR1 and CDR2, the germline V gene lists SGHTA and FQGTGA. The CDR3 holds 14 amino acids from the cysteine to the phenylalanine. Only CDR3 DNA remains: 42 bases, in frame from the first base. cDNA was synthesized by template-switch 5'RACE using a primer carrying a 10-nucleotide random unique molecular identifier by which each TCR transcript was tagged. Every sequencing run covered 15-18 subjects and yielded more than 170 million TCR-beta sequences. The RNeasy kit was used for extraction of total RNA. Using the KAPA Real-time Library Amplification kit, TCR-beta VDJ regions were amplified with primers for the TCR constant region and the 5'RACE anchor. Sample indexes and Illumina adaptors were added in a first PCR, and a second PCR then increased library yield. After Ampure bead purification, the roughly 650 bp TCR product was size-selected on a 2% E-gel SizeSelection system. Library quality was checked on a Bioanalyzer, concentration was measured with Qubit, and libraries were quantified with the Kapa Library Quantification kit before pooling. Paired-end 2 x 150 bp sequencing of the libraries was performed on an Illumina HiSeq 2500. To increase sequence diversity, about 25-30% phiX was spiked into each library pool. From the authors' description of their analysis: Quality-filtered reads were processed with the UMI-based MiGEC pipeline, and over 90% of raw TCR sequences were removed by the MiGEC pipeline during error correction. VDJ genes were aligned to IMGT germline references, and each clonotype was defined by a unique CDR3 amino acid sequence together with V-J genes. VDJtools evaluated clonal expansion, Shannon diversity and CDR3 relatedness (CalcPairwiseDistances, ClusterSamples); CLCbio workbench built phylogenetic trees. Using coefficient-of-variation modelling across technical triplicates, the study counted a clone as expanded if it had at least 8 unique UMIs. TCRdb reran the public reads through fastp at Q25 and MiXCR, keeping productive beta chains. CDR3 protein sequences are deduplicated, and each keeps its most common genes and DNA. The V and J calls and clone size come from TCRdb's table, not from the authors' own analysis. In all, the sample holds roughly 80,000 distinct CDR3 sequences, and under 10% of those were seen once. The top ten clonotypes cover 1.5% to 2% of the sample.

Material for sequencing was PBMCs. The receptor was derived from a man in his fifties or sixties in good health. The rearranged segments are TRBV7-3 and TRBJ1-6, and perhaps TRBD1 as D gene, on 6 matching bases. In nucleotide form, the sequence is TGTGTCAGCAGTCTAGGGGGGCTTGGTTCACCCCTCCACTTT. This sequence encodes CVSSLGGLGSPLHF.